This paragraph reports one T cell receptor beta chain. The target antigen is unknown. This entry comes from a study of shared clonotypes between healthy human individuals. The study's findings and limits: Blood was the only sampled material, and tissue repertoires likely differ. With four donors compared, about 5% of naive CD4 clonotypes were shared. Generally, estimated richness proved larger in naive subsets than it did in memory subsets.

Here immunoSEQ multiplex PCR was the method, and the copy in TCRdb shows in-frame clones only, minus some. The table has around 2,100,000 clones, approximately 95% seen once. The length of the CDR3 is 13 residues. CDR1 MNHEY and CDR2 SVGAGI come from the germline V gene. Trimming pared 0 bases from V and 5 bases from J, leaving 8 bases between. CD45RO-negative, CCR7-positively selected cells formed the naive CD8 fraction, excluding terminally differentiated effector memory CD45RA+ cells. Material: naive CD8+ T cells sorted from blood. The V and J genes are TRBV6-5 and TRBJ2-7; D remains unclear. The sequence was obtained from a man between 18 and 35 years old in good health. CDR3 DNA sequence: TGTGCCAGCAGTTACTCGAACTTTCACGAGCAGTACTTC. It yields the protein CASSYSNFHEQYF.